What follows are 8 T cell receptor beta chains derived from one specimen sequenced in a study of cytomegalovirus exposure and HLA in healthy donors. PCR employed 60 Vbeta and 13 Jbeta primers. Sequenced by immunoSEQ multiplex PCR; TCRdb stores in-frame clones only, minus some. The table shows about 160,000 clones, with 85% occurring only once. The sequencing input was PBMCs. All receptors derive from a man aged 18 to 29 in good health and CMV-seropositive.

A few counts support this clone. The CDR3 sequence: CASSDLAGVSGANVLTF. CDR3 DNA sequence: TGTGCCAGCAGCGACCTAGCGGGGGTCTCTGGGGCCAACGTCCTGACTTTC. The genes are TRBV9 and TRBJ2-6; 10 bases are shared with TRBD2. J gave up 0 bases and V 3 bases, and 3 bases lay outside the gene matches. The CDR3 totals 17 residues. Germline loops: CDR1 SGDLS, CDR2 YYNGEE.

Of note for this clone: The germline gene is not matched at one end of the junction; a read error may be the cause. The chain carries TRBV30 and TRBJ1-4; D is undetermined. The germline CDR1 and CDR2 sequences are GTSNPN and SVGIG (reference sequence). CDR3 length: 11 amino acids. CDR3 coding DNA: TGTGCCTGGAGCCCTAAGGAAAAACTGTTTTTT. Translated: CAWSPKEKLFF.

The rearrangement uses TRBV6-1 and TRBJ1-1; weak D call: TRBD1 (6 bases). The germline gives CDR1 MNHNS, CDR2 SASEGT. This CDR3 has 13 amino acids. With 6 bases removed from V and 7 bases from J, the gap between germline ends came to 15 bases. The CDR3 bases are TGTGCCAGCAGGGGGGGGGCTATAATTGAAGCTTTCTTT. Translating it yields CASRGGAIIEAFF.

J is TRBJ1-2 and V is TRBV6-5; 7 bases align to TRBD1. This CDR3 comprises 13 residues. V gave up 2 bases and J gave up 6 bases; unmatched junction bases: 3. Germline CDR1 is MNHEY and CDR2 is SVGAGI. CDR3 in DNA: TGTGCCAGCAGTTACCGACAGGGCGATGGCTACACCTTC. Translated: CASSYRQGDGYTF.

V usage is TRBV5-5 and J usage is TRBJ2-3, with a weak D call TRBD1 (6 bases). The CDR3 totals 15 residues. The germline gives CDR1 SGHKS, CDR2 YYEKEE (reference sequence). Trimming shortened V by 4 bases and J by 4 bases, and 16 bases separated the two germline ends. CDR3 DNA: TGTGCCAGCAGCACGGGACAAGTGGGTTCAGATACGCAGTATTTT. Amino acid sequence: CASSTGQVGSDTQYF.

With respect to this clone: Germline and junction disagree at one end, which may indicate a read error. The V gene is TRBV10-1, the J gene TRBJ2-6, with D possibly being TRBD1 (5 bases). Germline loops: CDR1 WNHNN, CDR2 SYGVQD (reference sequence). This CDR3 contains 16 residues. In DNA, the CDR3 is TGCGCCAGCAGTCCAAGCGACGAGTCTGGGGCCAACGGCCTGACTTTC. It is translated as CASSPSDESGANGLTF.

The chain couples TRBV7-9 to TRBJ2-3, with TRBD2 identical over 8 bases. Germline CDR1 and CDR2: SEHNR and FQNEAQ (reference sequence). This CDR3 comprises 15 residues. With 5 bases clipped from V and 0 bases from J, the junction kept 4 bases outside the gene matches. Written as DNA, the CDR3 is TGTGCCAGCAGCCGCGGGACTAGTAGCACAGATACGCAGTATTTT. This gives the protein CASSRGTSSTDTQYF.

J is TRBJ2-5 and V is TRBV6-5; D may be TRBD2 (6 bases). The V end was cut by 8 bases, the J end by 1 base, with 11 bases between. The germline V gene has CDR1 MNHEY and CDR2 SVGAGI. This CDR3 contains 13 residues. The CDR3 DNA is TGTGCCAGCCTCGGACTATTCCAAGAGACCCAGTACTTC. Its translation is CASLGLFQETQYF.